This entry concerns a single T cell receptor beta chain. What it binds is unknown. TCRdb's copy holds only in-frame clones and misses some; the assay was immunoSEQ multiplex PCR. The data contain under 20,000 clones, about 82% of them seen just once; the ten biggest clones take up around 8.1%. Time point meaning: recipient sample about 28 days before transplant, after cytoreduction. Recipient blood drawn about 28 days pretransplant and days 30, 100, 180 after. This entry belongs to a study of T cell clonotyping in hematopoietic cell transplantation. Findings and caveats of the study: Pathologically expanded recipient clonotypes increased progressively from day 30 to day 180 as diversity fell.

V was pared by 2 bases and J by 3 bases, with 13 bases between. Germline V gene lookup returns CDR1 LNHDA and CDR2 SQIVND (reference sequence). The CDR3 runs to 15 residues. Sequencing was performed on peripheral blood mononuclear cells, taken before stem cell transplant. The V and J genes are TRBV19 and TRBJ1-1; D not resolved. The source is a middle-aged man with acute myeloid leukemia. Some clones in this sample may be carry-over from other donors' samples. CDR3 DNA sequence: TGTGCCAGTAGTATACAGGAGCTAAGGTACACTGAAGCTTTCTTT. This gives the protein CASSIQELRYTEAFF.